This T cell receptor (beta chain) was sequenced for a study of memory CD4+ T cells and cytomegalovirus serostatus. V was cut by 2 bases and J by 0 bases, with 8 bases left in between. The CDR3 is 15 amino acids. Germline V CDR1 and CDR2: MNHNY, SVGAGI (reference sequence). TCRdb's copy holds only in-frame clones and misses some; the assay was immunoSEQ multiplex PCR. The repertoire has tens of thousands of clones, roughly 77% of them found once; the top ten carry approximately 0.8%. The sort gate was single viable CD3+CD4+CD8-CD45RO+ cells for memory CD4+ T cells. This chain joins TRBV6-6 and TRBJ1-3, with D possibly being TRBD1 (6 bases). This TCR came from an adult in good health and CMV-seronegative. Sample: memory CD4+ T cells from blood. CDR3 residues: CASSYRTASGNTIYF. CDR3 nucleotide sequence: TGTGCCAGCAGTTACCGGACAGCCTCTGGAAACACCATATATTTT.